This T cell receptor beta chain derives from a study of T-cell memory formation after mild COVID-19. Study context: TCR clusters were largely donor specific.

Notes on the study in general: Cross-reactive memory appears to have joined, as suggested by some responding clones showing up in pre-infection memory. Later expanders leaned CD4+, whereas clones that contracted between day 15 and 85 were balanced CD4/CD8.

As concerns this clonotype: Its antigen is undetermined.

TCR alpha and TCR beta cDNA libraries carrying sample barcodes and UMIs were produced by 5'RACE using constant-segment primers. TCRdb called the 5' RACE reads again in MiXCR, with one record for every CDR3 protein. The data show a few hundred thousand distinct CDR3 sequences, with roughly 9.4% seen just once and 20% to 25% held by the top ten. The CDR3 contains 12 residues. CDR1 MNHEY and CDR2 SMNVEV come from the germline V gene (reference sequence). V lost 6 bases, J lost 9 bases, and 9 bases lay in between. The clonotype originates from a young man who had mild COVID-19 (a few samples of this study predate the infection). Cell type and time point are not known. The gene calls are TRBV27 and TRBJ1-6; D gene unclear. Sequencing was carried out using PBMCs or a T cell subset sorted from them (not recorded which). CDR3: CASRSVGSPLHF. In DNA form, the CDR3 reads TGTGCCAGCAGATCCGTAGGTTCACCCCTCCACTTT.